The source of this T cell receptor beta chain is a study of shared clonotypes between healthy human individuals. Study details: The donors, two women and a few men, were aged 18 to 49.

CDR1 and CDR2 (germline): WNHNN, SYGVQD (reference sequence). The CDR3 consists of 14 residues. Trimming cost V 4 bases and J 5 bases; bases outside gene matches: 6. Data came from immunoSEQ multiplex PCR; TCRdb stores just in-frame clones and leaves some out. Of millions of clones listed, around 90% are singletons. The sample taken for sequencing was naive CD4+ T cells sorted from blood. As to subset: CD45RA+ positively selected. This clonotype was obtained from a man aged 18 to 30 in good health. The chain recombines TRBV10-1 with TRBJ2-7, with TRBD2 matching 9 bases. Written as DNA, the CDR3 is TGCGCCAGCAGTGTCCTGGCGGGAGGGGACGAGCAGTACTTC. This codes for CASSVLAGGDEQYF.